These T cell receptor beta chains were read from a single sample in a study of blood T cell repertoires in COVID-19. Measured with immunoSEQ multiplex PCR; TCRdb has only the in-frame clones, and not every one. Found here are some 73,000 clones, around 67% of them singletons; the top ten hold 22%. The sample comprised peripheral blood. The receptors were gathered from a man aged 55 to 70 with acute or convalescent COVID-19. The CDR3 runs from the conserved cysteine through the conserved F or W. A D gene is named only where the DNA matches it firmly. Rows may omit the clone size; those that give it use once, few, many or a size class.

15,TRBV11-2,.,once,TRBJ2-7,TGTGCCAGCAGCTTAACGACCTTCCCAAAGGGGGAGCAGTACTTC,CASSLTTFPKGEQYF
14,TRBV3-1/TRBV3-2,TRBD1,.,TRBJ1-5,TGTGCCAGCAGCCTGGACAGGGACCGCCAGCCCCAGCATTTT,CASSLDRDRQPQHF
15,TRBV6-1,.,once,TRBJ2-1,TGTGCCAGCAGTGAAACCAGGGGACGAGGCAATGAGCAGTTCTTC,CASSETRGRGNEQFF
14,TRBV4-1,.,few,TRBJ2-5,TGCGCCAGCAGCCAATTCGGGGGTGGAGAGACCCAGTACTTC,CASSQFGGGETQYF
15,TRBV5-1,TRBD1,.,TRBJ1-2,TGCGCCAGCAGCTTGGCCACAGGGGGCAATGGTGGCTACACCTTC,CASSLATGGNGGYTF
14,TRBV30,.,.,TRBJ2-3,TGTGCCTGGAGGAAGTGGGGCGTACCAGATACGCAGTATTTT,CAWRKWGVPDTQYF
13,TRBV5-1,.,.,TRBJ2-3,TGCGCCAGCACCTTGGGTCCCGCAGATACGCAGTATTTT,CASTLGPADTQYF
15,TRBV7-3,TRBD2,.,TRBJ2-3,TGTGCCAGCAGCTTAAATCGGGGGGACACAGATACGCAGTATTTT,CASSLNRGDTDTQYF
13,TRBV12-3/TRBV12-4,TRBD1,.,TRBJ1-1,TGTGCCAGCAGAGGGGGGACAGGGACCGAAGCTTTCTTT,CASRGGTGTEAFF
15,TRBV6-5,TRBD2,.,TRBJ2-5,TGTGCCAGCAGTTACGAGGCTAGCGGGAGTGGGACCCAGTACTTC,CASSYEASGSGTQYF
12,TRBV7-2,.,.,TRBJ1-2,TGTGCCAGCAGCTTATACGGGTTCGGCTACACCTTC,CASSLYGFGYTF
11,TRBV10-3,.,.,TRBJ2-7,TGTGCCATCAGTGATACAGACGAGCAGTACTTC,CAISDTDEQYF
18,TRBV5-1,.,.,TRBJ1-4,TGCGCCAGCAGCTTGGCCCCGGGAGGGTTGACAACTAATGAAAAACTGTTTTTT,CASSLAPGGLTTNEKLFF
13,TRBV6-5,.,.,TRBJ1-1,TGTGCCAGCAGTTATACTAGCAGGACTGAAGCTTTCTTT,CASSYTSRTEAFF
15,TRBV19,.,.,TRBJ2-4,TGTGCCAGTAGTTTGGCAGGTGTAGGCAAAAACATTCAGTACTTC,CASSLAGVGKNIQYF
15,TRBV27,TRBD2,.,TRBJ2-3,TGTGCCAGCAGTTTTAGCGGGAGAGAACCAGATACGCAGTATTTT,CASSFSGREPDTQYF
18,TRBV9,TRBD2,.,TRBJ2-2,TGTGCCAGCAGCGTAAAACTAGCGGGGAGCGCGAACACCGGGGAGCTGTTTTTT,CASSVKLAGSANTGELFF
12,TRBV5-6,.,.,TRBJ2-7,TGTGCCAGCAGCTTGGGAGTCTACGAGCAGTACTTC,CASSLGVYEQYF
13,TRBV5-1,.,.,TRBJ1-1,TGCGCCAGCAGCTTTGCGGGGGGTACTGAAGCTTTCTTT,CASSFAGGTEAFF
13,TRBV14,.,.,TRBJ1-6,TGTGCCAGCAGCGGACAGTTCAATTCACCCCTCCACTTT,CASSGQFNSPLHF
15,TRBV11-2,TRBD1,.,TRBJ2-3,TGTGCCAGCAGCTTGCAGGGGGTTGGAACAGATACGCAGTATTTT,CASSLQGVGTDTQYF
15,TRBV21-1,.,.,TRBJ1-1,TGTGCCAGCAGCAAGAACAGTCTGAGGAACACTGAAGCTTTCTTT,CASSKNSLRNTEAFF
14,TRBV5-4,TRBD1,.,TRBJ2-5,TGTGCCAGCAGCTTTTGGACAGGGGAAGAGACCCAGTACTTC,CASSFWTGEETQYF
15,TRBV19,.,.,TRBJ2-5,TGTGCCAGTAGTGGCCCGTTGGGGGCCGGTGAGACCCAGTACTTC,CASSGPLGAGETQYF
12,TRBV9,.,.,TRBJ2-3,TGTGCCAGCAGCGTAGAAGGGGGTACGCAGTATTTT,CASSVEGGTQYF
18,TRBV30,TRBD1,.,TRBJ2-2,TGTGCCTGGAGTGCGCTGGGACAGGGGGTCACGGGGACCGGGGAGCTGTTTTTT,CAWSALGQGVTGTGELFF
14,TRBV6-5,TRBD1,.,TRBJ1-3,TGTGCCAGCAATTACGGGACAGGGGAGGACACCATATATTTT,CASNYGTGEDTIYF
14,TRBV19,TRBD2,.,TRBJ2-1,TGTGCCAGTAGTAGAACTAGCGGGACCGGGGAGCAGTTCTTC,CASSRTSGTGEQFF
15,TRBV5-1,TRBD2,few,TRBJ2-7,TGCGCCAGCAGCTCACTAGCGGGAAGCTCCTACGAGCAGTACTTC,CASSSLAGSSYEQYF
15,TRBV7-8,TRBD1,.,TRBJ2-1,TGTGCCAGCAGCCCTACAGGGGGCCTCTACAATGAGCAGTTCTTC,CASSPTGGLYNEQFF
15,TRBV5-1,TRBD1,.,TRBJ2-3,TGCGCCAGCAGCTTGCAGGGGGCCCCCACAGATACGCAGTATTTT,CASSLQGAPTDTQYF
17,TRBV4-1,TRBD1,.,TRBJ1-4,TGCGCCAGCAGCCATTGGGACAGCGGTGCAACTAATGAAAAACTGTTTTTT,CASSHWDSGATNEKLFF
13,TRBV11-2,.,.,TRBJ2-5,TGTGCCAGCAGCTTAACTAGTCCGACACCCCAGTACTTC,CASSLTSPTPQYF
15,TRBV5-8,TRBD1,.,TRBJ1-5,TGTGCCAGCAGCTCGTGGACAGGGGGCAATCAGCCCCAGCATTTT,CASSSWTGGNQPQHF
16,TRBV3-1/TRBV3-2,TRBD2,.,TRBJ2-7,TGTGCCAGCAGCCTGTTAGCGGGAGGGACGTCCTACGAGCAGTACTTC,CASSLLAGGTSYEQYF
14,TRBV25-1,TRBD1,.,TRBJ2-3,TGTGCCACCAGGGACAGGACTAGCACAGATACGCAGTATTTT,CATRDRTSTDTQYF
14,TRBV10-1,TRBD2,.,TRBJ2-5,TGCGCCAGCAGCCTCAGCGGGAGAGGGGAGACCCAGTACTTC,CASSLSGRGETQYF
12,TRBV12-5,.,.,TRBJ2-2,TGTGCTAGTGCTGGGGGGACCGGGGAGCTGTTTTTT,CASAGGTGELFF
12,TRBV19,.,.,TRBJ1-1,TGTGCCAGTAGTCGGGAGGACACTGAAGCTTTCTTT,CASSREDTEAFF
16,TRBV28,.,.,TRBJ2-6,TGTGCCAGCAGTTTATATTCGGGTGCCGGGGCCAACGTCCTGACTTTC,CASSLYSGAGANVLTF
13,TRBV11-3,TRBD1,.,TRBJ1-1,TGTGCCAGCAGCTTGGGACAGGGGACTGAAGCTTTCTTT,CASSLGQGTEAFF
15,TRBV13,.,.,TRBJ2-3,TGTGCCAGCAGCTTAAATCCGGGGGGCACAGATACGCAGTATTTT,CASSLNPGGTDTQYF
13,TRBV3-1/TRBV3-2,.,.,TRBJ2-3,TGTGCCAGCAGCCAACTTCTGACAGATACGCAGTATTTT,CASSQLLTDTQYF
14,TRBV6-6,TRBD1,.,TRBJ1-4,TGTGCCAGCAGTCGGACAGGGGAGGTGGAAAAACTGTTTTTT,CASSRTGEVEKLFF
15,TRBV19,TRBD1,.,TRBJ1-5,TGTGCCAGTAGGGGACAGGTATCACACAATCAGCCCCAGCATTTT,CASRGQVSHNQPQHF
17,TRBV21-1,.,.,TRBJ1-6,TGTGCCAGCAGCGCCCGACAACAGGGACCTTATAATTCACCCCTCCACTTT,CASSARQQGPYNSPLHF
13,TRBV6-6,.,.,TRBJ1-1,TGTGCCAGCACCGAGCGTGGGAACACTGAAGCTTTCTTT,CASTERGNTEAFF
14,TRBV5-4,.,.,TRBJ2-3,TGTGCCAGCAGCTTAAATAGCGGAACAGATACGCAGTATTTT,CASSLNSGTDTQYF
12,TRBV6-5,TRBD2,.,TRBJ2-5,TGTGCCAGCATCCGGGGGGGAGAGACCCAGTACTTC,CASIRGGETQYF
14,TRBV3-1/TRBV3-2,.,.,TRBJ1-1,TGTGCCAGCAGCCAAGGCAGACAGGAAGGTAAAGCTTTCTTT,CASSQGRQEGKAFF
16,TRBV5-1,TRBD1,.,TRBJ1-1,TGCGCCAGCAGCCGGCAGGGACAGGGGGCCGACACTGAAGCTTTCTTT,CASSRQGQGADTEAFF